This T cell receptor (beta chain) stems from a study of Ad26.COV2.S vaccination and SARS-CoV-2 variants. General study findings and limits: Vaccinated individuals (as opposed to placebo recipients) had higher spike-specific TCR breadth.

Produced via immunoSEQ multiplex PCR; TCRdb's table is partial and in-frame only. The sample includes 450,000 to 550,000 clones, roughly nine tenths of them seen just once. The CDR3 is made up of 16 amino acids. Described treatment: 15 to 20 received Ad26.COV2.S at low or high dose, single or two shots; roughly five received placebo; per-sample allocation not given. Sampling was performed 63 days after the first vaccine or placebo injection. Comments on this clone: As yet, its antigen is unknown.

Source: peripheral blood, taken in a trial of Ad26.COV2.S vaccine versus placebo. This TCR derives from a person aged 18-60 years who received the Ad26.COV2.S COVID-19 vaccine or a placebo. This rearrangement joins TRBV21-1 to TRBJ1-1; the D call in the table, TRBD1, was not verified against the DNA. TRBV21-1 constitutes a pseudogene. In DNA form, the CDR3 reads TGTGCCAGCAGCCTAGGAGTGGGACACCTGAACACTGAAGCTTTCTTT. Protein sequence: CASSLGVGHLNTEAFF.